One sample yielded the 20 T cell receptor beta chains listed below, sequenced in a study of T cells after yellow fever vaccination (dated by TCRdb to the late 2010s). Preparation of the library involved 5' RACE. Data came from an Illumina HiSeq 2500. TCRdb handled the public reads itself, with Q25 trimming in fastp and clone calling in MiXCR, and kept productive beta chains. Rows matching on CDR3 protein sequence are summarized as one entry with the most common DNA and genes. For this sample there are hundreds of thousands of distinct CDR3 sequences; approximately 12% appear just once. The ten biggest clones cover about 14% of the sample. Explained via the paper, the treatment or condition label denotes: live attenuated yellow fever vaccine strain. The specimen comprised PBMCs, sampled on the day of the yellow fever booster vaccination. All receptors derive from a man aged 30-40 years who received the YFV17D yellow fever vaccine.

This clonotype has more than one count but fewer than ten. The V and J genes are TRBV28 and TRBJ2-7; 8 nucleotides match TRBD2. CDR1 MDHEN and CDR2 SYDVKM come from the germline V gene. Trimming cost V 5 bases and J 2 bases; bases outside gene matches: 11. The CDR3 covers 16 residues. The CDR3 bases are TGTGCCAGCAGTCCCCTCCCCGGGCGGGAGGCCTACGAGCAGTACTTC. It codes for CASSPLPGREAYEQYF.

The chain couples TRBV7-2 to TRBJ2-7; D unclear. CDR1 and CDR2 from the germline V gene are SGHTA and FQGNSA. Trimming stripped 5 bases from V and 6 bases from J, with 11 bases between. The CDR3 has 12 residues. This chain's CDR3 is CASSQTPREQYF. CDR3 coding DNA: TGTGCCAGCAGCCAAACCCCGCGCGAGCAGTACTTC.

Many counts were recorded for this clonotype. The J gene is TRBJ2-2, the V gene TRBV7-8, with D uncertain. In germline, CDR1 is SGHVS, CDR2 FQNEAQ. This CDR3 region has 15 residues. Trimming removed 6 bases from V and 0 bases from J, with 11 bases in between. CDR3 DNA sequence: TGTGCCAGCAGAAGGGATCATTCGAACACCGGGGAGCTGTTTTTT. Protein sequence: CASRRDHSNTGELFF.

Many counts were recorded for this clonotype. J is TRBJ1-1 and V is TRBV5-1; TRBD1 matches 10 bases. V shed 0 bases, J shed 2 bases, and the junction held 1 base outside the gene matches. Germline CDR1 and CDR2: SGHRS and YFSETQ. CDR3 length: 15 residues. The CDR3 sequence: CASSLGTGGNTEAFF. The CDR3 nucleotides read TGCGCCAGCAGCTTGGGGACAGGGGGAAACACTGAAGCTTTCTTT.

The chain couples TRBV6-7 to TRBJ2-3, with 12 positions matching TRBD2. TRBV6-7 is flagged as an ORF with uncertain function. The V segment lost 6 bases and the J segment 5 bases; nucleotides outside the gene matches: 9. There are 16 residues in the CDR3. The CDR3 sequence: CASSERLAGALDTQYF. In DNA, the CDR3 is TGTGCCAGCAGCGAGAGACTAGCGGGAGCTTTAGATACGCAGTATTTT.

This clonotype showed up just a few times. The V gene is TRBV10-2, the J gene TRBJ1-5; no clear D. V dropped 2 bases and J dropped 0 bases, with 8 bases sitting between them. CDR1 WSHSY and CDR2 SAAADI come from the germline V gene. CDR3 length: 15 amino acids. The CDR3 nucleotides read TGCGCCAGCAGTGAGCCAACGGATAGCAATCAGCCCCAGCATTTT. Encoded protein: CASSEPTDSNQPQHF.

Of note for this clonotype: Mismatch with germline at one junction end may stem from a read error. The chain couples TRBV28 to TRBJ2-5; D might be TRBD1 or TRBD2, each matching 5 bases. The CDR3 is 14 amino acids. Germline V gives CDR1 MDHEN, CDR2 SYDVKM. CDR3 sequence reads: CASTLVGVGETPYF. The CDR3 bases are TGTGCCAGCACCCTCGTGGGGGTGGGGGAGACCCCGTACTTC.

The V gene is TRBV11-2, the J gene TRBJ2-7; D might be TRBD2 (6 bases). The germline gives CDR1 SGHAT, CDR2 FQNNGV. The CDR3 covers 16 residues. V was cut by 1 base and J by 4 bases, with 17 bases left in between. This CDR3 is CASSLVTGTGIYEQYF. CDR3 sequence (DNA): TGTGCCAGCAGCTTAGTGACCGGGACTGGAATTTACGAGCAGTACTTC.

There are a few counts of this clonotype. This chain connects TRBV20-1 to TRBJ2-1; D unclear. Trimming pared 4 bases from V and 10 bases from J, leaving 11 bases between. Germline CDR1 reads DFQATT; CDR2 reads SNEGSKA (reference sequence). The CDR3 extends over 11 amino acids. CDR3 sequence reads: CSANFFEEQFF. The CDR3 DNA reads TGCAGTGCTAATTTCTTCGAAGAGCAGTTCTTC.

This clonotype has a handful of counts. The chain's CDR3 is CASSLRTGSNTGELFF. The CDR3 DNA reads TGTGCCAGCAGCCTTAGGACAGGCTCGAACACCGGGGAGCTGTTTTTT. V and J are TRBV11-2 and TRBJ2-2; TRBD1 aligns across 7 bases. The germline V gene has CDR1 SGHAT and CDR2 FQNNGV. The CDR3 length is 16 residues. With V trimmed by 5 bases and J by 0 bases, 6 bases remained unmatched. Using reference TRBV11-2 and TRBJ2-2 for the parts outside the CDR3, the full variable domain is EAGVAQSPRYKIIEKRQSVAFWCNPISGHATLYWYQQILGQGPKLLIQFQNNGVVDDSQLPKDRFSAERLKGVDSTLKIQPAKLEDSAVYLCASSLRTGSNTGELFFGEGSRLTVL.

This clonotype turned up a few times. The chain joins TRBV27 to TRBJ2-1; D not certain. From germline, CDR1 is MNHEY and CDR2 SMNVEV (reference sequence). Trimming left V 3 bases short and J 0 bases short, with 9 bases between. The CDR3 is made up of 15 amino acids. The CDR3 DNA reads as TGTGCCAGCAGTTTTGTCGTAAGCTCCTACAATGAGCAGTTCTTC. The encoded protein is CASSFVVSSYNEQFF.

This chain uses TRBV9 with TRBJ2-1; D tentatively fits TRBD1 or TRBD2 (6 bases each). V was shortened by 4 bases and J by 2 bases, with 16 bases between the two germline ends. This CDR3 spans 16 amino acids. Germline CDR1 and CDR2: SGDLS and YYNGEE. CDR3 nucleotide sequence: TGTGCCAGCAGCCCTAAGGGGGGAGGAACCTACAATGAGCAGTTCTTC. Translation: CASSPKGGGTYNEQFF.

This chain links TRBV20-1 with TRBJ2-1, with 7 nucleotides matching TRBD1. The germline CDR1 and CDR2 sequences are DFQATT and SNEGSKA (reference sequence). The CDR3 runs to 13 residues. V lost 3 bases, J lost 7 bases, and 6 bases stayed unmatched. Here the CDR3 DNA reads TGCAGTGCTAGTAAAGGGGGCGAAAATGAGCAGTTCTTC. As protein: CSASKGGENEQFF.

This clonotype was seen a few times. The rearrangement links TRBV20-1 to TRBJ2-7, with 9 bases fitting TRBD1. The CDR3 length is 16 residues. Germline CDR1 is DFQATT and CDR2 is SNEGSKA (reference sequence). After removal of 6 bases from V and 3 bases from J, the junction contained 15 bases not matched to a gene. The CDR3 sequence is CSAMITRDRAFYEQYF. The CDR3 DNA reads as TGCAGTGCGATGATAACTCGGGACAGGGCTTTCTACGAGCAGTACTTC.

The sample holds a few counts of this clonotype. V gene TRBV6-2 or TRBV6-3 combines with J gene TRBJ2-2, with a possible D match to TRBD2 (6 bases). CDR1 and CDR2 from the germline V gene are MNHEY and SVGEGT. The CDR3 loop spans 14 amino acids. Trimming pared 6 bases from V and 4 bases from J, leaving 12 bases between. Written as DNA, the CDR3 is TGTGCCAGCAGATTACTAGCTCCCACCGGGGAGCTGTTTTTT. Protein sequence: CASRLLAPTGELFF.

This clonotype was observed a handful of times. The V gene is TRBV5-5, the J gene TRBJ1-2; 10 bases line up with TRBD1. CDR1 is SGHKS and CDR2 is YYEKEE in the germline V gene (reference sequence). After removal of 4 bases from V and 5 bases from J, the junction contained 8 bases not matched to a gene. This CDR3 is built from 15 residues. In DNA form, the CDR3 reads TGTGCCAGCAGCCATTCCGGGACAGGGGTGTATGGCTACACCTTC. Amino acids: CASSHSGTGVYGYTF.

This clonotype occurred a few times. The V gene is TRBV7-2, the J gene TRBJ2-5, with D tentatively TRBD1 (5 bases). The CDR3 totals 12 residues. V was cut by 5 bases and J by 9 bases, with 13 bases left in between. The germline V gene encodes CDR1 SGHTA and CDR2 FQGNSA. The CDR3 DNA reads TGTGCCAGCAGCCCCCCCGAAGGGGCCCAGTACTTC. Amino acid sequence: CASSPPEGAQYF.

This clonotype showed up just a few times. The chain couples TRBV10-3 to TRBJ1-1, with unresolved D. The ends were cut back, 2 bases at V and 5 bases at J, with 3 bases in the middle. Germline V lookup: CDR1 ENHRY, CDR2 SYGVKD. CDR3 length equals 11 residues. DNA of the CDR3: TGTGCCATCAGTGAGACAACTGAAGCTTTCTTT. It codes for CAISETTEAFF.

The chain is built from TRBV27 and TRBJ2-7; D is unclear. The CDR3 length is 13 residues. The germline V and J ends were trimmed by 0 bases and 5 bases, with 8 bases remaining between them. The germline V gene has CDR1 MNHEY and CDR2 SMNVEV (reference sequence). The CDR3 nucleotides are TGTGCCAGCAGTTTATCCCCCAGCCACGAGCAGTACTTC. Protein sequence: CASSLSPSHEQYF.

The chain recombines TRBV12-3 or TRBV12-4 with TRBJ2-2; D could derive from TRBD1 or TRBD2 (6 bases each). The CDR3 covers 14 residues. Trimming took 5 bases from V and 7 from J, leaving 14 bases between them. CDR3 in DNA: TGTGCCAGCAGTCTCGGGGGCGCGGACGGGGAGCTGTTTTTT. It specifies CASSLGGADGELFF.